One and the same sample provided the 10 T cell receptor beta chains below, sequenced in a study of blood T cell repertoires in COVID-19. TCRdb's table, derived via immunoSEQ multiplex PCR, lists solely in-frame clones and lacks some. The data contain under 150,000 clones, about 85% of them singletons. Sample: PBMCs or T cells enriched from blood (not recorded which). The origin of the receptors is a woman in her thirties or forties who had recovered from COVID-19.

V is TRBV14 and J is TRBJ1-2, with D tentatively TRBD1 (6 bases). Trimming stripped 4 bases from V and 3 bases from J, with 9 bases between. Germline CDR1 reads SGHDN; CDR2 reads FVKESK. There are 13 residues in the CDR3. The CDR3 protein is CASSPPGDYGYTF. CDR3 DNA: TGTGCCAGCAGCCCCCCAGGGGACTATGGCTACACCTTC.

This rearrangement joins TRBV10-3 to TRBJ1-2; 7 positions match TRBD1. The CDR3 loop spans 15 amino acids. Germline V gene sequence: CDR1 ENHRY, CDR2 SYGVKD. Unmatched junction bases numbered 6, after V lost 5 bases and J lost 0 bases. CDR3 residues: CAISRQGPSNYGYTF. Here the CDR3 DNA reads TGTGCCATCAGTAGACAGGGACCTTCTAACTATGGCTACACCTTC.

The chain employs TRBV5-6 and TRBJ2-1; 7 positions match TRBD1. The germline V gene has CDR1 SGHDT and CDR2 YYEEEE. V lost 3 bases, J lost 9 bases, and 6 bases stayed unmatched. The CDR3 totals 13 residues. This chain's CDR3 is CASSWDHRGEQFF. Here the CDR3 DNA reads TGTGCCAGCAGCTGGGACCACAGGGGTGAGCAGTTCTTC. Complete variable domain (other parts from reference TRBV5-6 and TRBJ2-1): DAGVTQSPTHLIKTRGQQVTLRCSPKSGHDTVSWYQQALGQGPQFIFQYYEEEERQRGNFPDRFSGHQFPNYSSELNVNALLLGDSALYLCASSWDHRGEQFFGPGTRLTVL.

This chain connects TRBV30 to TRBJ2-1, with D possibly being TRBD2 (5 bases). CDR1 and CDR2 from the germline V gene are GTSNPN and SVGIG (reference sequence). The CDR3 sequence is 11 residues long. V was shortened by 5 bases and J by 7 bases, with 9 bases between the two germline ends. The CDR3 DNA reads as TGTGCCTGGGACGAGGGAAATGAGCAGTTCTTC. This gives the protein CAWDEGNEQFF. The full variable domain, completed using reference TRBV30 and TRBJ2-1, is SQTIHQWPATLVQPVGSPLSLECTVEGTSNPNLYWYRQAAGRGLQLLFYSVGIGQISSEVPQNLSASRPQDRQFILSSKKLLLSDSGFYLCAWDEGNEQFFGPGTRLTVL.

The CDR3 DNA is TGTGCCAGTCGGGGGGACTATGGCTACACCTTC. Protein sequence: CASRGDYGYTF. V usage is TRBV19 and J usage is TRBJ1-2; maybe TRBD1 (5 bases). The CDR3 length is 11 residues. Germline CDR1 LNHDA, CDR2 SQIVND (reference sequence). V was cut by 8 bases and J by 3 bases, with 7 bases left in between.

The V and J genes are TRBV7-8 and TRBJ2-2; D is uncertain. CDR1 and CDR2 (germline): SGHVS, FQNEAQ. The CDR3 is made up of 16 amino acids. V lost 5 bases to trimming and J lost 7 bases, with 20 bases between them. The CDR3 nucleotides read TGTGCCAGCAGCCCCCTCATTATCCAGTACAACGGGGAGCTGTTTTTT. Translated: CASSPLIIQYNGELFF.

As DNA, the CDR3 is TGTGCCAGAATTAAATGCGGGAGGCCAGGGGAGACCCAGTACTTC. Its translation is CARIKCGRPGETQYF. This sequence joins TRBV25-1 and TRBJ2-5; 8 nucleotides align to TRBD2. Germline CDR1 MGHDK, CDR2 SYGVNS. The CDR3 runs to 15 residues. J was trimmed by 5 bases and V by 9 bases; bases with no gene match: 14.

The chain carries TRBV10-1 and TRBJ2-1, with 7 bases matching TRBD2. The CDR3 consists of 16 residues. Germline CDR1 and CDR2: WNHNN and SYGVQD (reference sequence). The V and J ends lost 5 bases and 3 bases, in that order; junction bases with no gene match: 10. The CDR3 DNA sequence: TGCGCCAGCAGTCTAGGGCGGGGGACCCTCTACAATGAGCAGTTCTTC. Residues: CASSLGRGTLYNEQFF.

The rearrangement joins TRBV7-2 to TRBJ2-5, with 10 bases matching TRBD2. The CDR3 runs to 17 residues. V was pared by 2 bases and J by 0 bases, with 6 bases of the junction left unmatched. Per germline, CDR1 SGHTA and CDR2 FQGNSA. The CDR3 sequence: CASSLSPGLAHQETQYF. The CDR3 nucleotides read TGTGCCAGCAGCTTATCCCCGGGACTAGCGCACCAAGAGACCCAGTACTTC.

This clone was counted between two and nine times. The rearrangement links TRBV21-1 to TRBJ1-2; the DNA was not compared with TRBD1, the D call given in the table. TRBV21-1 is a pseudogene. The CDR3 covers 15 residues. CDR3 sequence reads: CASSTDRGSDYGYTF. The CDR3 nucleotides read TGTGCCAGCAGCACAGACAGGGGAAGCGACTATGGCTACACCTTC.